The 22 T cell receptor beta chains below come from one sample, sequenced in a study of T-cell memory formation after mild COVID-19. In TCRdb, the 5' RACE reads were re-called with MiXCR into one record per CDR3 protein. The sample gives under 550,000 distinct CDR3 sequences, about a sixth of which show up once; about 22% is in the top ten. Sequencing input: PBMCs or a T cell subset sorted from them (not recorded which). The receptors here all came from a man aged 18 to 35 who had mild COVID-19 (a few samples of this study predate the infection). Cell type and time point are not known.

This clonotype has a count of ten or more. V usage is TRBV5-1 and J usage is TRBJ1-3; D call uncertain. Germline V gene sequence: CDR1 SGHRS, CDR2 YFSETQ. The CDR3 is 19 amino acids. V lost 0 bases to trimming and J lost 0 bases, with 19 bases between them. CDR3 region: CASSLEGGRGIYSGNTIYF. The CDR3 DNA follows: TGCGCCAGCAGCTTGGAAGGAGGGAGAGGAATTTACTCTGGAAACACCATATATTTT.

V is TRBV2 and J is TRBJ1-5; D may be TRBD1 (6 bases). V gave up 0 bases and J gave up 6 bases, with 12 bases separating them. Germline V gene lookup returns CDR1 SNHLY and CDR2 FYNNEI. The CDR3 totals 15 residues. The CDR3 region is CASSEAGGRSQPQHF. Written as DNA, the CDR3 is TGTGCCAGCAGTGAAGCAGGGGGTAGGAGTCAGCCCCAGCATTTT.

The genes are TRBV6-2 or TRBV6-3 and TRBJ1-1; a possible D gene is TRBD1 (6 bases). The CDR3 totals 15 residues. Germline V CDR1 and CDR2: MNHEY, SVGEGT. Trimming pared 5 bases from V and 2 bases from J, leaving 15 bases between. DNA for the CDR3: TGTGCCAGCAGTGTCTCTTGGACAGTTAACACTGAAGCTTTCTTT. It yields the protein CASSVSWTVNTEAFF.

This rearrangement joins TRBV5-6 to TRBJ2-6; 11 positions agree with TRBD1. V was clipped by 4 bases and J by 2 bases; unmatched bases: 5. Looked up from germline, CDR1 is SGHDT and CDR2 is YYEEEE. The length of the CDR3 is 17 residues. CDR3 DNA sequence: TGTGCCAGCAGCCGGACAGGGGGCGATGCTGGGGCCAACGTCCTGACTTTC. Translated, it gives CASSRTGGDAGANVLTF.

V gene TRBV10-2 combines with J gene TRBJ2-1; D is uncertain. The CDR3 length is 14 residues. V lost 6 bases and J 10 bases, leaving 19 bases between the germline ends. Germline V CDR1 and CDR2: WSHSY, SAAADI. The CDR3 loop is CASSGLASPSEQFF. The CDR3 bases are TGCGCCAGCAGCGGTTTGGCGTCTCCCTCCGAGCAGTTCTTC.

The rearrangement uses TRBV28 and TRBJ2-7; 9 positions match TRBD1. The length of the CDR3 is 14 residues. Germline CDR1 is MDHEN and CDR2 is SYDVKM. J lost 0 bases, V lost 10 bases, and 7 bases had no gene match. CDR3 coding DNA: TGTGCCACCGGGGGACAGGGCTTCTCCTACGAGCAGTACGTC. Protein sequence: CATGGQGFSYEQYV.

In its sample, this clonotype was seen a few times. The chain combines TRBV5-6 with TRBJ2-1, with 11 bases lining up with TRBD2. With V trimmed by 4 bases and J by 3 bases, 12 bases remained unmatched. CDR3 length equals 18 residues. Germline V gene data show CDR1 as SGHDT and CDR2 as YYEEEE. Here the CDR3 reads CASSSPRLLAGGYNEQFF. DNA for the CDR3: TGTGCCAGCAGCAGCCCTCGCCTTCTAGCGGGGGGCTACAATGAGCAGTTCTTC. Full variable domain (rest looked up from reference TRBV5-6 and TRBJ2-1): DAGVTQSPTHLIKTRGQQVTLRCSPKSGHDTVSWYQQALGQGPQFIFQYYEEEERQRGNFPDRFSGHQFPNYSSELNVNALLLGDSALYLCASSSPRLLAGGYNEQFFGPGTRLTVL.

This chain uses TRBV3-1 with TRBJ2-3; 7 nucleotides agree with TRBD1. V was pared by 1 base and J by 1 base, with 2 bases of the junction left unmatched. The CDR3 is 15 amino acids. Germline values: CDR1 LGHDT, CDR2 YNNKEL (reference sequence). The CDR3 here is CASSQAGTGTDTQYF. In nucleotides, the CDR3 is TGTGCCAGCAGCCAAGCAGGGACAGGCACAGATACGCAGTATTTT.

This clonotype was counted between two and nine times. The J gene is TRBJ1-6, the V gene TRBV6-5; 9 bases map to TRBD1. The ends lost 2 bases at V and 9 bases at J; junction bases unmatched: 8. Looked up from germline, CDR1 is MNHEY and CDR2 is SVGAGI. The CDR3 runs 16 residues. Here the CDR3 reads CASSYTAGQGSSPLHF. Here the CDR3 DNA reads TGTGCCAGCAGTTACACTGCGGGACAGGGAAGTTCACCCCTCCACTTT.

A single count supports this clonotype. Here the CDR3 reads CASSDFSVRGEQYV. Here the CDR3 DNA reads TGTGCCAGCAGTGATTTTTCCGTTCGGGGCGAGCAGTACGTC. The chain joins TRBV2 to TRBJ2-7, with D possibly TRBD2 on 5 matching bases. This CDR3 is 14 amino acids long. Germline assignment: CDR1 SNHLY and CDR2 FYNNEI. V lost 3 bases, J lost 6 bases, and 15 bases lay in between.

The V call is TRBV6-2 or TRBV6-3, the J call TRBJ2-7; D is ambiguous. Germline assignment: CDR1 MNHEY and CDR2 SVGEGT. CDR3 length equals 10 residues. Trimming removed 6 bases at V and 4 bases at J, with 4 bases between. The CDR3 spells CASRLYEQYV. The DNA of the CDR3 is TGTGCCAGCAGGTTGTACGAGCAGTACGTC.

The rearrangement joins TRBV5-5 to TRBJ2-1, with D perhaps matching TRBD2 (7 bases). This CDR3 is built from 14 residues. Germline V lookup: CDR1 SGHKS, CDR2 YYEKEE (reference sequence). V shed 2 bases and J shed 6 bases, with 12 bases lying between them. The CDR3 region has the DNA TGTGCCAGCAGCTTTGGGGGGGCCCGCAATGAGCAGTTCTTC. It codes for CASSFGGARNEQFF.

This clonotype was observed a few times. J is TRBJ1-4 and V is TRBV9; weak D call: TRBD1 (6 bases). CDR3 size: 13 residues. V was trimmed by 4 bases and J by 8 bases, leaving 12 bases between them. Germline V gene lookup returns CDR1 SGDLS and CDR2 YYNGEE. The DNA for the CDR3 is TGTGCCAGCAGCCCAGAGGGGGAAGAAAAACTGTTTTTT. It specifies CASSPEGEEKLFF.

The V gene is TRBV5-8, the J gene TRBJ2-7, with D possibly TRBD1 on 5 matching bases. Looked up from germline, CDR1 is SGHTS and CDR2 is YDEGEE. Deletions cut 3 bases from V and 3 bases from J, with 7 bases between. The CDR3 totals 12 residues. CDR3 DNA: TGTGCCAGCAGCTACGACAGCTACGAGCAGTACGTC. Its translation is CASSYDSYEQYV.

This clonotype was seen only a few times. The chain recombines TRBV6-2 or TRBV6-3 with TRBJ1-2, with no clear D. The germline V gene encodes CDR1 MNHEY and CDR2 SVGEGT. There are 15 residues in the CDR3. V lost 2 bases and J lost 1, with 11 bases in between. The CDR3 DNA reads as TGTGCCAGCAGTTACGTCGGCGATATTAACTATGGCTACACCTTC. Translating it yields CASSYVGDINYGYTF.

The J gene is TRBJ1-1, the V gene TRBV18; 8 bases match TRBD1. The germline gives CDR1 KGHSH, CDR2 LQKENI. Trimming removed 3 bases from V and 4 bases from J; junction bases left unmatched: 4. This CDR3 region has 14 residues. The CDR3 loop is CASSPTGEPTEAFF. The CDR3 DNA is TGTGCCAGCTCACCGACAGGGGAACCCACTGAAGCTTTCTTT.

At least ten counts were recorded for this clonotype. The rearrangement uses TRBV14 and TRBJ1-2; tentative D call: TRBD1 (5 bases). Deletions cut 4 bases from V and 5 bases from J, with 8 bases between. The CDR3 sequence is 12 residues long. In germline, CDR1 is SGHDN, CDR2 FVKESK. This CDR3 is CASSRGSYGYTF. In DNA, the CDR3 is TGTGCCAGCAGCCGGGGGTCATATGGCTACACCTTC.

The table lists this clonotype with many counts. The chain links TRBV5-1 to TRBJ2-1, with TRBD2 identical over 13 bases. J lost 13 bases, V lost 6 bases, and 10 bases had no gene match. The germline gives CDR1 SGHRS, CDR2 YFSETQ. This CDR3 contains 14 residues. The CDR3 spells CASTGTSGESGQFF. In DNA form, the CDR3 reads TGCGCCAGCACCGGGACTAGCGGGGAATCCGGTCAGTTCTTC.

The V call is TRBV20-1, the J call TRBJ2-1; TRBD2 aligns across 7 bases. Germline CDR1 and CDR2: DFQATT and SNEGSKA (reference sequence). With V trimmed by 5 bases and J by 2 bases, 15 bases remained unmatched. The CDR3 runs to 17 residues. The CDR3 reads CSAPRTRGAGTYNEQFF. The CDR3 DNA reads TGCAGTGCTCCCCGAACCCGTGGAGCGGGGACCTACAATGAGCAGTTCTTC.

Written as DNA, the CDR3 is TGCAGCGTTGGGCCGGGACTGATCACTGAAGCTTTCTTT. Translating it yields CSVGPGLITEAFF. The gene calls are TRBV29-1 and TRBJ1-1, with D perhaps matching TRBD1 (5 bases). CDR1 and CDR2 (germline): SQVTM, ANQGSEA. The CDR3 has 13 amino acids. V lost 4 bases, J lost 4 bases, and 13 bases lay in between. The whole variable domain, filled in from reference TRBV29-1 and TRBJ1-1, reads SAVISQKPSRDICQRGTSLTIQCQVDSQVTMMFWYRQQPGQSLTLIATANQGSEATYESGFVIDKFPISRPNLTFSTLTVSNMSPEDSSIYLCSVGPGLITEAFFGQGTRLTVV.

This clonotype came up a few times. Here the CDR3 DNA reads TGTGCCGCGGCCGCGGACTATAGCAATCAGCCCCAGCATTTT. It specifies CAAAADYSNQPQHF. The rearrangement uses TRBV4-2 and TRBJ1-5, with D hard to call. The CDR3 is made up of 14 amino acids. Trimming took off 11 bases at V and 0 bases at J, with 14 bases between the two ends. Germline V lookup: CDR1 LGHNA, CDR2 YNFKEQ.

This clonotype was picked up a small number of times. J is TRBJ2-3 and V is TRBV20-1, with 7 bases aligning to TRBD2. V lost 5 bases, J lost 2 bases, and 4 bases stayed unmatched. Germline V gene lookup returns CDR1 DFQATT and CDR2 SNEGSKA (reference sequence). The CDR3 totals 13 residues. This chain's CDR3 is CSAPTSPTDTQYF. The CDR3 nucleotides are TGCAGTGCTCCGACTAGCCCCACAGATACGCAGTATTTT.